Listed here are 22 T cell receptor beta chains from one sample, sequenced in a study of blood T cells in healthy people across ages. Through a sample-barcoded 5' primer and a J-beta primer mix, a second PCR was run for 7 to 11 cycles. TCRdb fed the 5' RACE reads into MiXCR, producing one record per CDR3 protein. This sample has some 1.5 million distinct CDR3 sequences, with roughly two fifths found just once. Sequencing was performed on blood. These receptors were obtained from a woman aged 18-29 years in good health.

This chain uses TRBV7-2 with TRBJ2-4; 9 nucleotides align to TRBD2. Germline CDR1 and CDR2: SGHTA and FQGNSA. J lost 13 bases, V lost 5 bases, and 12 bases had no gene match. The CDR3 has 14 residues. The CDR3 DNA is TGTGCCAGCAGCGGGGCTAGCGGGACGTACCTGCAGTACTTC. Its protein is CASSGASGTYLQYF.

V usage is TRBV20-1 and J usage is TRBJ2-5; D not certain. Judging by the DNA end, TRBJ2-7 fits better; the J call may be wrong. In germline, CDR1 is DFQATT, CDR2 SNEGSKA (reference sequence). The CDR3 runs to 13 residues. CDR3 nucleotides: TGCAGTGCTAGAGATTCCCTAATCTACGAGCAGTACTTC. It is translated as CSARDSLIYEQYF.

This clonotype turned up a few times. The rearrangement links TRBV28 to TRBJ2-3; D might be TRBD1 (5 bases). This CDR3 has 12 residues. Germline V lookup: CDR1 MDHEN, CDR2 SYDVKM. Trimming took off 6 bases at V and 5 bases at J, with 9 bases between the two ends. Here the CDR3 DNA reads TGTGCCAGCAGAGCGACAGAAGATACGCAGTATTTT. Protein sequence: CASRATEDTQYF.

The chain uses TRBV15 and TRBJ1-6, with 9 bases lining up with TRBD1. Germline assignment: CDR1 LNHNV and CDR2 YYDKDF (reference sequence). The CDR3 has 15 amino acids. Trimming at V came to 3 bases and at J to 6 bases, leaving 3 bases not matched to a gene. CDR3 in amino acids: CATSRDRGVNSPLHF. CDR3 DNA sequence: TGTGCCACCAGCAGGGACAGGGGCGTTAATTCACCCCTCCACTTT.

The table lists this clonotype with a few counts. The chain employs TRBV7-2 and TRBJ2-7; D unresolved. The CDR3 contains 14 residues. The ends were cut back, 3 bases at V and 6 bases at J, with 15 bases in the middle. The germline V gene encodes CDR1 SGHTA and CDR2 FQGNSA. Here the CDR3 DNA reads TGTGCCAGCAGCTTCGGGCCGTCTTGGAGCGAGCAGTACTTC. Protein: CASSFGPSWSEQYF.

The chain joins TRBV7-9 to TRBJ2-3, with D perhaps being TRBD1 or TRBD2 (5 bases each). This CDR3 has 18 residues. V lost 8 bases and J lost 2, with 26 bases in between. From germline, CDR1 is SEHNR and CDR2 FQNEAQ (reference sequence). The DNA for the CDR3 is TGTGCCAGCGGCTCCCGGGAAAGGCGAGAGGGGTTCACAGATACGCAGTATTTT. This gives the protein CASGSRERREGFTDTQYF. Looking up the rest from reference TRBV7-9 and TRBJ2-3 gives the full variable domain: DTGVSQNPRHKITKRGQNVTFRCDPISEHNRLYWYRQTLGQGPEFLTYFQNEAQLEKSRLLSDRFSAERPKGSFSTLEIQRTEQGDSAMYLCASGSRERREGFTDTQYFGPGTRLTVL.

This chain connects TRBV4-3 to TRBJ2-7, with D possibly being TRBD2 (5 bases). The CDR3 is 15 residues long. Germline CDR1 LGHNA, CDR2 YSLEER. With 3 bases removed from V and 3 bases from J, the gap between germline ends came to 15 bases. In nucleotides, the CDR3 is TGCGCCAGCAGCCAGGCGGCTAGCTCTAACTACGAGCAGTACTTC. This sequence encodes CASSQAASSNYEQYF.

In DNA form, the CDR3 reads TGCAGCGTTGCGGGCTTACTTCGGGCGAACACTGAAGCTTTCTTT. Translation gives CSVAGLLRANTEAFF. The chain carries TRBV29-1 and TRBJ1-1, with D unclear. CDR1 and CDR2 from the germline V gene are SQVTM and ANQGSEA. The CDR3 is 15 residues long. The V end was cut by 4 bases, the J end by 1 base, with 16 bases between.

This chain connects TRBV7-9 to TRBJ1-1; D is perhaps TRBD1 (6 bases). V dropped 5 bases and J dropped 4 bases, with 14 bases sitting between them. Germline values: CDR1 SEHNR, CDR2 FQNEAQ (reference sequence). The length of the CDR3 is 14 residues. CDR3 residues: CASSAQGLGTEAFF. The CDR3 nucleotides read TGTGCCAGCAGCGCCCAGGGGCTGGGCACTGAAGCTTTCTTT.

The chain carries TRBV7-2 and TRBJ1-4, with 7 bases identical to TRBD1. V was pared by 4 bases and J by 8 bases, with 4 bases of the junction left unmatched. The V gene's germline CDR1 is SGHTA and CDR2 FQGNSA. The CDR3 extends over 13 amino acids. The CDR3 nucleotides are TGTGCCAGCAGCTCTACGACAGGGGAAAAACTGTTTTTT. Its translation: CASSSTTGEKLFF. Drawing the rest from reference TRBV7-2 and TRBJ1-4, the complete variable domain is GAGVSQSPSNKVTEKGKDVELRCDPISGHTALYWYRQSLGQGLEFLIYFQGNSAPDKSGLPSDRFSAERTGGSVSTLTIQRTQQEDSAVYLCASSSTTGEKLFFGSGTQLSVL.

This clonotype has a handful of counts. The J gene is TRBJ2-1, the V gene TRBV6-1, with TRBD1 identical over 9 bases. CDR3 length equals 13 residues. Germline assignment: CDR1 MNHNS and CDR2 SASEGT. Unmatched junction bases numbered 7, after V lost 8 bases and J lost 8 bases. CDR3 amino acids: CASLRDRVDEQFF. The CDR3 DNA reads TGTGCCAGCCTCCGGGACAGGGTTGATGAGCAGTTCTTC.

This clonotype was picked up one time. This chain connects TRBV27 to TRBJ2-7, with 8 bases fitting TRBD1. V trimming: 1 base; J trimming: 7 bases; junction bases outside the gene matches: 9. Germline CDR1 MNHEY, CDR2 SMNVEV (reference sequence). The CDR3 loop spans 15 amino acids. The CDR3, as DNA: TGTGCCAGCAGTTTATATCCAGGGGGCTACAATGAGCAGTACTTC. It translates to CASSLYPGGYNEQYF.

The chain is built from TRBV7-2 and TRBJ2-3; maybe TRBD2 (6 bases). The CDR3 is made up of 14 amino acids. The V gene lost 5 bases and the J gene lost 6 bases, with 15 bases spanning the gap. Germline CDR1 reads SGHTA; CDR2 reads FQGNSA. The CDR3 protein is CASSTRLVGDTQYF. The CDR3, as DNA: TGTGCCAGCAGCACCAGACTAGTAGGGGATACGCAGTATTTT.

A single count supports this clonotype. V gene TRBV9 combines with J gene TRBJ2-3; D might be TRBD2 (5 bases). The CDR3 spans 13 residues. Germline lookup yields CDR1 SGDLS and CDR2 YYNGEE. Trimming shortened V by 3 bases and J by 4 bases, and 9 bases separated the two germline ends. CDR3 sequence: CASSGGPPDTQYF. The CDR3 coding sequence is TGTGCCAGCAGCGGCGGGCCCCCAGATACGCAGTATTTT.

For the CDR3, the DNA is TGTGCCAGCAGTGTAAGCGCTCAGAGCTCCTACAATGAGCAGTTCTTC. It yields the protein CASSVSAQSSYNEQFF. The chain combines TRBV6-4 with TRBJ2-1; D not certain. The CDR3 sequence is 16 residues long. Germline CDR1 and CDR2: MRHNA and SNTAGT. Trimming stripped 4 bases from V and 0 bases from J, with 13 bases between.

The chain joins TRBV2 to TRBJ1-1; D uncertain. CDR1 and CDR2 from the germline V gene are SNHLY and FYNNEI. Trimming left V 5 bases short and J 0 bases short, with 13 bases between. There are 15 residues in the CDR3. The CDR3 DNA reads TGTGCCAGCAGTCAAACCAGGACCTTGAACACTGAAGCTTTCTTT. Its protein is CASSQTRTLNTEAFF.

The chain couples TRBV21-1 to TRBJ2-3; the D call TRBD1 from the table was never checked on the DNA. TRBV21-1 has pseudogene status. The CDR3 is 15 amino acids. CDR3 amino acids: CASSKGPGGTDTQYF. The CDR3 DNA follows: TGTGCCAGCAGCAAAGGCCCAGGGGGCACAGATACGCAGTATTTT.

The chain joins TRBV4-3 to TRBJ2-3, with TRBD2 matching 13 bases. The V gene's germline CDR1 is LGHNA and CDR2 YSLEER. The CDR3 is 17 residues long. Trimming cost V 4 bases and J 6 bases; bases outside gene matches: 10. Here the CDR3 reads CASSLGLAGDMRDTQYF. CDR3 nucleotides: TGCGCCAGCAGCCTAGGACTAGCGGGAGATATGAGGGATACGCAGTATTTT.

The chain has TRBV18 and TRBJ2-3, with 11 bases lining up with TRBD1. Per germline, CDR1 KGHSH and CDR2 LQKENI. This CDR3 is 21 amino acids long. The J segment lost 4 bases and the V segment lost 3 bases, leaving 21 bases of the junction unmatched. The CDR3 sequence is CASSPTSTLSAGQGAADTQYF. The CDR3 DNA sequence: TGTGCCAGCTCACCTACCTCTACCCTGTCGGCTGGACAGGGGGCGGCAGATACGCAGTATTTT.

Only a few counts were recorded for this clonotype. The chain couples TRBV28 to TRBJ2-3, with D perhaps TRBD1 or TRBD2 (5 bases each). V lost 11 bases and J lost 5, with 17 bases in between. Germline V gene sequence: CDR1 MDHEN, CDR2 SYDVKM. CDR3 size: 13 residues. CDR3 amino acids: CAGREVGVDTQYF. Here the CDR3 DNA reads TGTGCCGGGCGCGAGGTGGGGGTAGATACGCAGTATTTT. Together with reference TRBV28 and TRBJ2-3, the CDR3 gives the full variable domain: DVKVTQSSRYLVKRTGEKVFLECVQDMDHENMFWYRQDPGLGLRLIYFSYDVKMKEKGDIPEGYSVSREKKERFSLILESASTNQTSMYLCAGREVGVDTQYFGPGTRLTVL.

This clonotype has only a few counts. The rearrangement links TRBV2 to TRBJ2-4; D is unresolved. Trimming stripped 2 bases from V and 0 bases from J, with 8 bases between. The germline CDR1 and CDR2 sequences are SNHLY and FYNNEI. The CDR3 runs 15 residues. The CDR3 nucleotides read TGTGCCAGCAGTGAATATCCGGTAGCCAAAAACATTCAGTACTTC. Protein: CASSEYPVAKNIQYF.

The V call is TRBV11-2, the J call TRBJ2-4, with 8 positions matching TRBD1. The germline V gene encodes CDR1 SGHAT and CDR2 FQNNGV. The CDR3 totals 15 residues. With V trimmed by 2 bases and J by 13 bases, 13 bases remained unmatched. CDR3 protein: CASSLFGRGLGEQYF. The CDR3 bases are TGTGCCAGCAGCTTATTTGGCAGGGGGCTGGGGGAGCAGTACTTC. The full variable domain, rest sourced from reference TRBV11-2 and TRBJ2-4, is EAGVAQSPRYKIIEKRQSVAFWCNPISGHATLYWYQQILGQGPKLLIQFQNNGVVDDSQLPKDRFSAERLKGVDSTLKIQPAKLEDSAVYLCASSLFGRGLGEQYFGAGTRLSVL.